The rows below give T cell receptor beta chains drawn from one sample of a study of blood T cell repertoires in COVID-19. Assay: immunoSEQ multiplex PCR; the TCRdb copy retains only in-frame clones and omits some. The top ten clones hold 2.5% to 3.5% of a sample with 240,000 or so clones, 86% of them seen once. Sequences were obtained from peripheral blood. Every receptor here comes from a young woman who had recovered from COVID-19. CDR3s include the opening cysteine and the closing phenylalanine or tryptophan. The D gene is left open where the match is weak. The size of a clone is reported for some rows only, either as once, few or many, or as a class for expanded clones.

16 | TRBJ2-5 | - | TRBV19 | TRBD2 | TGTGCCAGTAGTAAGGGACTAGCGGGGGGGGTGGAGACCCAGTACTTC | CASSKGLAGGVETQYF
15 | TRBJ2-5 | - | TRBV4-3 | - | TGCGCCAGCAGCCAAGATATAGCTAGTGAAGAGACCCAGTACTTC | CASSQDIASEETQYF
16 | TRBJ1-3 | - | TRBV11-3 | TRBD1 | TGTGCCAGCAGCCCGGGACAGGGGGCGATGAGGAACACCATATATTTT | CASSPGQGAMRNTIYF
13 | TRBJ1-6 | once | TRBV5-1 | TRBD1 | TGCGCCAGCGGGACAGGGGAGGGATCACCCCTCCACTTT | CASGTGEGSPLHF
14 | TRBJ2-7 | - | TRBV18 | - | TGTGCCAGCTCACCCCCGGGACTCCCCTACGAGCAGTACTTC | CASSPPGLPYEQYF
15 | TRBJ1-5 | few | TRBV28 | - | TGTGCCAGCAGTCCCCCCCCGACGGGAAATCAGCCCCAGCATTTT | CASSPPPTGNQPQHF
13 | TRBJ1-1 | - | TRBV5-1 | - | TGCGCCAGCAGCCTAGAACTGAACACTGAAGCTTTCTTT | CASSLELNTEAFF
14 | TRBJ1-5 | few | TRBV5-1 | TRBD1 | TGCGCCAGCAGCACAGGACAGGCTAATCAGCCCCAGCATTTT | CASSTGQANQPQHF
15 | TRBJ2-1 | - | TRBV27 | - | TGTGCCAGCACTTTTGCGGTTAACTCCTACAATGAGCAGTTCTTC | CASTFAVNSYNEQFF
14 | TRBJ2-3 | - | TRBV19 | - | TGTGCCAGTCGAACTTTGTCGGGCACAGATACGCAGTATTTT | CASRTLSGTDTQYF
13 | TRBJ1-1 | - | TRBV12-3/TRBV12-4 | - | TGTGCCAGCAGTTTAAGCGGGCCCACTGAAGCTTTCTTT | CASSLSGPTEAFF
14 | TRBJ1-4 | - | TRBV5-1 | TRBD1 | TGCGCCAGCAGCCCGGGACAGGCTAATGAAAAACTGTTTTTT | CASSPGQANEKLFF
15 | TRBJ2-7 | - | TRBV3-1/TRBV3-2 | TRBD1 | TGTGCCAGCAGCCTCGGCCAGGGGGCGTTTATAGAGCAGTACTTC | CASSLGQGAFIEQYF
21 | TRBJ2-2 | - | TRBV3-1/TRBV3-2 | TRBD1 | TGTGCCAGCAGCCGTTCCTACCGGGACAGGGTAGTCTTCCGGAACACCGGGGAGCTGTTTTTT | CASSRSYRDRVVFRNTGELFF
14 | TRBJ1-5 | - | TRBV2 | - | TGTGCCAGCAAGTTTGGGGGGTTCAATCAGCCCCAGCATTTT | CASKFGGFNQPQHF
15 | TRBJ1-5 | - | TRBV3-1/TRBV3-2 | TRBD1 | TGTGCCAGCAGCCAAAACAGGGGGTTTGCACAGCCCCAGCATTTT | CASSQNRGFAQPQHF
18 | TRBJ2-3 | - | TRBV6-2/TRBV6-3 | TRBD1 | TGTGCCAGCAGCGAACGGGACAGGTTGGTTAGCGGCACAGATACGCAGTATTTT | CASSERDRLVSGTDTQYF
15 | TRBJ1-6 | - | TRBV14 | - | TGTGCCAGCAGCCAAGAGTCAATTAGTAATTCACCCCTCCACTTT | CASSQESISNSPLHF
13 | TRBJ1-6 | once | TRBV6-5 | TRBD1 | TGTGCCAGCTGGGGACAGGGGAATTCACCCCTCCACTTT | CASWGQGNSPLHF
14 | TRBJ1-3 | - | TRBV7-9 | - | TGTGCCAGCAGCCTTACAGGGATTGGAGACACCATATATTTT | CASSLTGIGDTIYF
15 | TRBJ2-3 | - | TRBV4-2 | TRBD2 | TGTGCCAGCAGCCAAGGCGGGGGGGAGTCAGATACGCAGTATTTT | CASSQGGGESDTQYF
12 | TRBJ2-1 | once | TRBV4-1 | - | TGCGCCAGCAGCCAAGGGGCCAATGAGCAGTTCTTC | CASSQGANEQFF
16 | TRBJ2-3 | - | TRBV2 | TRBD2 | TGTGCCAGCAGTGAAGAGTCTCGACTAGCAGCAGATACGCAGTATTTT | CASSEESRLAADTQYF
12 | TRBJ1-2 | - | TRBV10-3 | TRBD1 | TGTGCCATCATGGGACAGAGCTATGGCTACACCTTC | CAIMGQSYGYTF
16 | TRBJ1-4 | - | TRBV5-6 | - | TGTGCCAGCAGCTTGCGAACAGTGTTTTTTAATGAAAAACTGTTTTTT | CASSLRTVFFNEKLFF
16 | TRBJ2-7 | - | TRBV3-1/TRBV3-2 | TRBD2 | TGTGCCAGCAGCCAAGAGGTCCTAGCGGGGAGATACGAGCAGTACTTC | CASSQEVLAGRYEQYF
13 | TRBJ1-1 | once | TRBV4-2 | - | TGTGCCAGCAGCCAAGAAAACAGGGATGAAGCTTTCTTT | CASSQENRDEAFF
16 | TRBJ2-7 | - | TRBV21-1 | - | TGTGCCAGCACTACTCGGCGGACAGGCAGATTTCAGGGGCAGTACTTC | CASTTRRTGRFQGQYF
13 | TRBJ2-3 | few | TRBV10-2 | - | TGCGCCAGCAGCACTTCCCGAGGAGATACGCAGTATTTT | CASSTSRGDTQYF
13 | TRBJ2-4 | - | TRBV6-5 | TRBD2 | TGTGCCAGCAGAGCCGGGACTAGCTTCGGCCTGTACTTC | CASRAGTSFGLYF
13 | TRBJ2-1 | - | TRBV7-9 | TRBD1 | TGTGCCAGCAGCCCCAGGGGGATGGATGAGCAGTTCTTC | CASSPRGMDEQFF
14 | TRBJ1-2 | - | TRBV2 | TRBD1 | TGTGCCAGCAGCGCAGACAGGGGGAGCTATGGCTACACCTTC | CASSADRGSYGYTF
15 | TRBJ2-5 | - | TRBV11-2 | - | TGTGCCAGCAGCACCGCCTGGGAGACGGCAGAGACCCAGTACTTC | CASSTAWETAETQYF
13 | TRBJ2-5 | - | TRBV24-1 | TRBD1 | TGTGCCACCAGTGATCACAGGGGGGCGACCCAGTACTTC | CATSDHRGATQYF
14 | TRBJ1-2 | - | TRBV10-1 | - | TGCGCCAGCAGATTGGACAGAAGATGTTATGGCTACACCTTC | CASRLDRRCYGYTF
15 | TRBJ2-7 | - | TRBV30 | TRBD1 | TGTGCCTGGAGTCCGGGACAGGGCCTCTCCTACGAGCAGTACTTC | CAWSPGQGLSYEQYF
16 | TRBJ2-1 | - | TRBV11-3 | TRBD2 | TGTGCCAGCAGCTCTCGGGAAGCGGGGGGTTACAATGAGCAGTTCTTC | CASSSREAGGYNEQFF